This T cell receptor (beta chain) was identified in a study of blood T cell repertoires in COVID-19. Study context: Sample material is recorded as cDNA or gDNA derived from T cells, B-cell-depleted T cells, or PBMCs.

V lost 6 bases, J lost 2 bases, and 6 bases stayed unmatched. The CDR3 has 15 amino acids. The germline V gene encodes CDR1 MNHEY and CDR2 SVGAGI. Clones were read by immunoSEQ multiplex PCR, and TCRdb kept only the in-frame ones, dropping some. The sample lists 200,000 to 250,000 clones, roughly 81% occurring once. This TCR derives from a middle-aged man with acute or convalescent COVID-19. The rearrangement joins TRBV6-5 to TRBJ2-7; 11 bases line up with TRBD2. Sequenced input: peripheral blood. The CDR3 protein is CASRVLAGGPYEQYF. Written as DNA, the CDR3 is TGTGCCAGCAGGGTGTTAGCGGGGGGGCCCTACGAGCAGTACTTC.